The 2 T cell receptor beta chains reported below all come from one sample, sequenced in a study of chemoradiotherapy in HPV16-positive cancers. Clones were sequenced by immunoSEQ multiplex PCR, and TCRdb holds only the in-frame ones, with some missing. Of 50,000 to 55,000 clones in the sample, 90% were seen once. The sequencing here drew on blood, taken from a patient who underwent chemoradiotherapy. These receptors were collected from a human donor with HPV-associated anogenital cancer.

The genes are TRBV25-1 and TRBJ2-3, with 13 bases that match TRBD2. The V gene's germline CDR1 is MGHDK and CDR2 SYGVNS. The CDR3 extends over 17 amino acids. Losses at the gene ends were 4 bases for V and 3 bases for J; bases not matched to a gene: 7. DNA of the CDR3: TGTGCCAGCAGTGTTCGACTAGCGGGAGGAGTTACAGATACGCAGTATTTT. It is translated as CASSVRLAGGVTDTQYF.

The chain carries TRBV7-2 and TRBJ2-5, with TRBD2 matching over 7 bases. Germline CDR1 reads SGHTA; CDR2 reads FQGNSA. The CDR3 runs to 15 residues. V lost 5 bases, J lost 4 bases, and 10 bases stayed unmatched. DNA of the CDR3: TGTGCCAGCAGCCGCGCGGGAAGCGGGGCAGAGACCCAGTACTTC. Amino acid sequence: CASSRAGSGAETQYF.